One sample yielded the 14 T cell receptor beta chains listed below, sequenced in a study of molecular identifiers for immune sequencing clone quantification. Via MiXCR, TCRdb re-called the PCR reads, giving one row per CDR3 protein. The table has some 100,000 distinct CDR3 sequences, 35% to 40% seen once; the top ten hold around 3.8%. The sequencing input was naive CD8+ T cells from blood, with Jurkat cell RNA spiked in. The sample's subset: FACS-sorted CD8+CD4-CCR7+CD45RA+ naive T cells. The receptors originated from a human donor in good health. Some libraries in this study had Jurkat cell RNA spiked in.

As concerns this clonotype: A much bigger clone sits one base away, suggesting this may be a read error. The chain joins TRBV13 to TRBJ1-1; no reliable D call. Germline CDR1 is PRHDT and CDR2 is FYEKMQ (reference sequence). There are 16 residues in the CDR3. The CDR3 here is CASSQAAIFGDTDAFF. CDR3 coding DNA: TGTGCCAGCAGCCAAGCGGCGATCTTTGGAGACACTGATGCTTTCTTT.

This clonotype came up once. This rearrangement joins TRBV4-3 to TRBJ2-1; possibly TRBD1 or TRBD2 for D (7 bases each). V lost 3 bases and J 3 bases, leaving 18 bases between the germline ends. This CDR3 is 17 amino acids long. Germline V gene data show CDR1 as LGHNA and CDR2 as YSLEER. CDR3 amino acids: CASSQLDRTRGYNEQFF. Written as DNA, the CDR3 is TGCGCCAGCAGCCAGTTGGACAGGACTAGAGGCTACAATGAGCAGTTCTTC.

This clonotype occurred many times. The V and J genes are TRBV29-1 and TRBJ2-2, with D possibly being TRBD1 (5 bases). Trimming shortened V by 3 bases and J by 3 bases, and 8 bases separated the two germline ends. CDR1 SQVTM and CDR2 ANQGSEA come from the germline V gene. The CDR3 sequence is 13 residues long. CDR3 bases: TGCAGCGTTGAGGGGCGGCACACCGGGGAGCTGTTTTTT. This translates into CSVEGRHTGELFF.

This clonotype was seen many times. This chain links TRBV9 with TRBJ1-5; possibly TRBD1 for D (6 bases). Germline values: CDR1 SGDLS, CDR2 YYNGEE. The CDR3 is 15 amino acids. With 2 bases removed from V and 3 bases from J, the gap between germline ends came to 12 bases. CDR3 sequence (DNA): TGTGCCAGCAGCGTCGGCGGGGGGGCCAATCAGCCCCAGCATTTT. This sequence encodes CASSVGGGANQPQHF.

In the case of this clonotype: A read error may produce the germline difference seen at one junction end. The chain has TRBV20-1 and TRBJ2-2, with 11 bases identical to TRBD2. The CDR3 length is 15 residues. Germline V gene lookup returns CDR1 DFQATT and CDR2 SNEGSKA (reference sequence). Here the CDR3 DNA reads TGCAGTGCTGATAGCGGGAGGGCCTTGGGCGGGGAGCTGGTTTTT. It encodes CSADSGRALGGELVF.

This clonotype was picked up many times. The chain combines TRBV28 with TRBJ2-3; maybe TRBD2 (5 bases). There are 14 residues in the CDR3. Germline-derived CDR1 and CDR2 are MDHEN and SYDVKM. The V gene lost 3 bases and the J gene lost 5 bases, with 12 bases spanning the gap. CDR3 amino acids: CASSLEDDLDTQYF. The CDR3 DNA sequence: TGTGCCAGCAGTTTGGAGGACGACTTAGATACGCAGTATTTT.

The V call is TRBV25-1, the J call TRBJ2-5, with 10 positions matching TRBD2. The CDR3 sequence is 18 residues long. Trimming cost V 2 bases and J 7 bases; bases outside gene matches: 16. Germline-derived CDR1 and CDR2 are MGHDK and SYGVNS. The CDR3 DNA reads as TGTGCCAGCAGTGAAAGCAGCGGGAGGGCGGGATTTCTAGTGACCCAGTACTTC. This sequence encodes CASSESSGRAGFLVTQYF. The full variable domain, with the rest looked up from reference TRBV25-1 and TRBJ2-5, is EADIYQTPRYLVIGTGKKITLECSQTMGHDKMYWYQQDPGMELHLIHYSYGVNSTEKGDLSSESTVSRIRTEHFPLTLESARPSHTSQYLCASSESSGRAGFLVTQYFGPGTRLLVL.

This clonotype appeared a few times. The chain recombines TRBV9 with TRBJ2-1, with 10 bases lining up with TRBD2. Germline-derived CDR1 and CDR2 are SGDLS and YYNGEE. This CDR3 region has 12 residues. Trimming took 0 bases from V and 15 from J; bases not matched to a gene: 3. CDR3 DNA sequence: TGTGCCAGCAGCGTAGTTAGCGGGAGGCGGTTCTTC. This translates into CASSVVSGRRFF.

The CDR3 nucleotides are TGTGCCAGCAGCTCTCAGGGGGCTCCCAATCAGCCCCAGCATTTT. The encoded protein is CASSSQGAPNQPQHF. The chain uses TRBV5-6 and TRBJ1-5; 8 bases line up with TRBD1. Germline V gene data show CDR1 as SGHDT and CDR2 as YYEEEE. The CDR3 consists of 15 residues. The J segment lost 3 bases and the V segment lost 3 bases, leaving 5 bases of the junction unmatched.

To note about this clonotype: A much larger clone is a single base away; this may be a read error. The chain combines TRBV9 with TRBJ2-5; the D call may be TRBD1 or TRBD2 (5 bases each). This CDR3 contains 15 residues. CDR1 is SGDLS, CDR2 YYNGEE, per germline. CDR3 in amino acids: CASGVADIRGETQYF. In DNA form, the CDR3 reads TGTGCCAGCGGCGTTGCAGATATTCGGGGCGAGACCCAGTACTTC.

A few counts support this clonotype. The chain carries TRBV11-3 and TRBJ2-2; 7 positions agree with TRBD2. CDR1 and CDR2 (germline): SGHNT, YENEEA. CDR3 length: 16 residues. J lost 3 bases, V lost 4 bases, and 8 bases had no gene match. DNA for the CDR3: TGTGCCAGCAGCTCAAGAGGGACTACCTACACCGGGGAGCTGTTTTTT. Residues: CASSSRGTTYTGELFF.

The V and J genes are TRBV4-1 and TRBJ2-1; D perhaps matches TRBD2 (6 bases). Germline loops: CDR1 MGHRA, CDR2 YSYEKL. Trimming shortened V by 1 base and J by 0 bases, and 10 bases separated the two germline ends. The CDR3 runs 16 residues. The CDR3 coding sequence is TGCGCCAGCAGCCAAGTAGCGGACCGCTCCTACAATGAGCAGTTCTTC. Translating it yields CASSQVADRSYNEQFF.

This clonotype appeared a few times. The V and J genes are TRBV7-9 and TRBJ1-3, with 7 bases matching TRBD1. The J segment lost 2 bases and the V segment lost 8 bases, leaving 3 bases of the junction unmatched. Germline CDR1 and CDR2: SEHNR and FQNEAQ (reference sequence). The CDR3 extends over 13 amino acids. DNA of the CDR3: TGTGCCAGCGCTACAGGGGCTGGAAACACCATATATTTT. It encodes CASATGAGNTIYF.

The V gene is TRBV28, the J gene TRBJ2-7; no definite D call. CDR3 length: 14 amino acids. Looked up from germline, CDR1 is MDHEN and CDR2 is SYDVKM. The germline V and J ends were trimmed by 0 bases and 1 base, with 7 bases remaining between them. In nucleotides, the CDR3 is TGTGCCAGCAGTTTATGGGTCGAATCCTACGAGCAGTACTTC. Amino acid sequence: CASSLWVESYEQYF.